The 8 T cell receptor beta chains below were found in one sample sequenced in a study of T cell responses to AZD1222 COVID-19 vaccine. Data came from immunoSEQ multiplex PCR; TCRdb stores just in-frame clones and leaves some out. The sample yields roughly 130,000 clones, roughly 90% seen once. The sequencing used peripheral blood, collected on day 0 of AZD1222 vaccination. Receptors were obtained from an adult in good health.

The V and J genes are TRBV5-4 and TRBJ1-3; D perhaps matches TRBD1 (5 bases). Germline V CDR1 and CDR2: SGHNT, YYREEE (reference sequence). Between the trimmed V and J ends, which lost 2 bases and 12 bases, there was a span of 15 bases. The CDR3 totals 13 residues. The CDR3 reads CASSFRTRGDIYF. The CDR3 DNA sequence: TGTGCCAGCAGCTTCCGGACCCGGGGCGACATATATTTT.

This clone occurred once. The gene calls are TRBV18 and TRBJ2-1; 9 bases line up with TRBD2. Per germline, CDR1 KGHSH and CDR2 LQKENI. V shed 2 bases, J shed 3 bases, and the junction held 5 bases outside the gene matches. This CDR3 is 16 amino acids long. Here the CDR3 reads CASSPVAGVFYNEQFF. In nucleotides, the CDR3 is TGTGCCAGCTCACCAGTAGCGGGGGTATTCTACAATGAGCAGTTCTTC.

With regard to this clone: Other nucleotide sequences in the sample specify the same CDR3. The chain is built from TRBV6-1 and TRBJ2-7; 7 positions match TRBD1. V gave up 1 base and J gave up 0 bases; unmatched junction bases: 6. Germline V gene sequence: CDR1 MNHNS, CDR2 SASEGT. The length of the CDR3 is 16 residues. The CDR3 loop reads CASSEVAAGGSYEQYF. The CDR3 nucleotides are TGTGCCAGCAGTGAAGTTGCGGCAGGGGGCTCCTACGAGCAGTACTTC.

The rearrangement links TRBV5-1 to TRBJ1-2; D is undetermined. V gave up 1 base and J gave up 5 bases, with 6 bases separating them. Germline V gene sequence: CDR1 SGHRS, CDR2 YFSETQ. This CDR3 spans 12 amino acids. The CDR3 DNA is TGCGCCAGCAGCTTGTACGATTATGGCTACACCTTC. This encodes CASSLYDYGYTF.

This clone was detected only once. The chain has TRBV5-5 and TRBJ1-4; TRBD1 aligns across 8 bases. The CDR3 is 16 amino acids. The V gene end was trimmed by 3 bases and the J gene end by 4 bases; junction bases not matched to a gene: 8. Germline assignment: CDR1 SGHKS and CDR2 YYEKEE (reference sequence). CDR3 residues: CASSSEQGVRNEKLFF. Here the CDR3 DNA reads TGTGCCAGCAGCTCGGAACAGGGGGTGCGTAATGAAAAACTGTTTTTT.

This chain joins TRBV7-7 and TRBJ2-1; D is undetermined. The germline gives CDR1 SSHAT, CDR2 FNYEAQ (reference sequence). This CDR3 is 15 amino acids long. Trimming took 5 bases from V and 2 from J, leaving 13 bases between them. For the CDR3, the DNA is TGTGCCAGCAGCCTCGTGGGTGGAGCCTACAATGAGCAGTTCTTC. Translating gives CASSLVGGAYNEQFF.

This chain links TRBV7-2 with TRBJ1-2; possible D gene TRBD1, 5 bases. The CDR3 has 14 residues. The V gene lost 3 bases and the J gene lost 2 bases, with 10 bases spanning the gap. Germline V CDR1 and CDR2: SGHTA, FQGNSA. In DNA, the CDR3 is TGTGCCAGCAGCTTGGGACGGCTGAACTATGGCTACACCTTC. Amino acids: CASSLGRLNYGYTF.

The V call is TRBV4-2, the J call TRBJ2-1, with 7 positions matching TRBD2. Per germline, CDR1 LGHNA and CDR2 YNFKEQ. This CDR3 spans 14 amino acids. Trimming removed 6 bases from V and 3 bases from J; junction bases left unmatched: 5. The CDR3 reads CASSPRDYYNEQFF. The CDR3 DNA reads TGTGCCAGCAGTCCCCGGGACTACTACAATGAGCAGTTCTTC.